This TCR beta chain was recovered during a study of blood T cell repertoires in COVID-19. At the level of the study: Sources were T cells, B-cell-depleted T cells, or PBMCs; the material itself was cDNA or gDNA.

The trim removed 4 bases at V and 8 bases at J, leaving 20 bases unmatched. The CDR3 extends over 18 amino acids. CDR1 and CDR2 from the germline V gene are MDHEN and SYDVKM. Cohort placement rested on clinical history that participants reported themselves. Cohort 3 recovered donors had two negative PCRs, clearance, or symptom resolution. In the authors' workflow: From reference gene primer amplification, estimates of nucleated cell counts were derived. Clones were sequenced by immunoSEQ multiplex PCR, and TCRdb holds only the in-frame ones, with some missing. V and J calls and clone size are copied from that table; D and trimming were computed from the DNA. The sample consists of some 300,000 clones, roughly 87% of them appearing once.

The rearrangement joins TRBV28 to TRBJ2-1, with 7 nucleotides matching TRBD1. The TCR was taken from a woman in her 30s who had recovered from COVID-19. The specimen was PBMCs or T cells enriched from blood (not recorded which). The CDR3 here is CASSSLTARDSSVYEQFF. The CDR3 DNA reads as TGTGCCAGCAGTTCGCTAACTGCCCGGGACAGCAGTGTCTATGAGCAGTTCTTC.